This T cell receptor beta chain emerged from a study of blood T cell repertoires in COVID-19. The CDR3 length is 14 residues. The table came from immunoSEQ multiplex PCR; TCRdb's copy has only in-frame clones and leaves some out. The table lists under 250,000 clones, about three quarters of them singletons. This clonotype originated in a woman aged 70-85 years with acute or convalescent COVID-19. The material sequenced was peripheral blood. The chain has TRBV21-1 and TRBJ2-7; TRBD1 is the table's D call, not checked against the DNA. TRBV21-1 is designated a pseudogene. The DNA for the CDR3 is TGTGCCAGCAGCACTCGGGACACGGTGTACGAGCAGTACTTC. It translates to CASSTRDTVYEQYF.